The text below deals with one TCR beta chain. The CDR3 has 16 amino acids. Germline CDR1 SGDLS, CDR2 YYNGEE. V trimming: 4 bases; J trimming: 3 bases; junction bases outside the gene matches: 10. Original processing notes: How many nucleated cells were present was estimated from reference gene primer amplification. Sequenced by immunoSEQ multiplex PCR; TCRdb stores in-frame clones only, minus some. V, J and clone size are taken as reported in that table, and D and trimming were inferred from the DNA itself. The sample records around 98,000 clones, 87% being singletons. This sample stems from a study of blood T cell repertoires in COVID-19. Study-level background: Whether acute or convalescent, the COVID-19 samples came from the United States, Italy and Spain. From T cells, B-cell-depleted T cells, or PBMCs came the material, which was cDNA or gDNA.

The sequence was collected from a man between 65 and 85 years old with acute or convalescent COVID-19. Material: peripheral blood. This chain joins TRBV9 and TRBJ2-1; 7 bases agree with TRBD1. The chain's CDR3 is CASSPTAGQDYNEQFF. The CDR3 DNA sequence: TGTGCCAGCAGCCCCACAGCAGGACAGGACTACAATGAGCAGTTCTTC.